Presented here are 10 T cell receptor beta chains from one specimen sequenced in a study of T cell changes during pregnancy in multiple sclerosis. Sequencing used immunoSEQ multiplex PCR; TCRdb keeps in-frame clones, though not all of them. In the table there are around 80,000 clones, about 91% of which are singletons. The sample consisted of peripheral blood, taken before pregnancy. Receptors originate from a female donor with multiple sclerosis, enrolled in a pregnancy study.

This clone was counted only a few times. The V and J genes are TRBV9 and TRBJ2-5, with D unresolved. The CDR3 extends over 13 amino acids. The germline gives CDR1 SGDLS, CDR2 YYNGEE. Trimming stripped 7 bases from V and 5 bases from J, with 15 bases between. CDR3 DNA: TGTGCCAGCGGCCCTTCAACCCCCGAGACCCAGTACTTC. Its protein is CASGPSTPETQYF.

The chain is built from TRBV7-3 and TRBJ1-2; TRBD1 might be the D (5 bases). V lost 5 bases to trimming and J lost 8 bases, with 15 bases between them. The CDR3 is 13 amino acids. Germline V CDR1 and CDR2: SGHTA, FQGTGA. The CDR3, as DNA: TGTGCCAGCAGCCCCGGTGAAGGGGAAGGCTACACCTTC. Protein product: CASSPGEGEGYTF.

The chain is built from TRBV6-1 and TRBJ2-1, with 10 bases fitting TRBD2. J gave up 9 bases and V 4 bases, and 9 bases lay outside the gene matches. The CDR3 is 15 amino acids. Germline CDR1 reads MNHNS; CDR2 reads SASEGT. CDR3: CASSAIGTSVGEQFF. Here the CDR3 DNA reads TGTGCCAGCAGTGCTATAGGGACTAGCGTGGGTGAGCAGTTCTTC.

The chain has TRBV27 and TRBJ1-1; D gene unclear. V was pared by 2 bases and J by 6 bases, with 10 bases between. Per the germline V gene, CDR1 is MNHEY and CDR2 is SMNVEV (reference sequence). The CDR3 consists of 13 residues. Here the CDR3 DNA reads TGTGCCAGCAGTTTAAGCGAGGGATCTGAAGCTTTCTTT. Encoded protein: CASSLSEGSEAFF.

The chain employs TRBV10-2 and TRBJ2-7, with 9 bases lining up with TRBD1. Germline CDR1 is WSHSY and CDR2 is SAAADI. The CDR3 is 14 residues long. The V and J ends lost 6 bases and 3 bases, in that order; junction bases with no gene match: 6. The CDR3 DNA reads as TGCGCCAGCAGCCATGGACAGGGGCACTACGAGCAGTACTTC. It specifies CASSHGQGHYEQYF.

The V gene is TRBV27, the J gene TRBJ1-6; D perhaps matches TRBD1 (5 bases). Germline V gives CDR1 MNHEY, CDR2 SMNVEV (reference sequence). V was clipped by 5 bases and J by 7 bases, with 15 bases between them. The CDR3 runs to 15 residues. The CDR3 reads CASSKTGLGNSPLHF. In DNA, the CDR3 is TGTGCCAGCAGTAAAACGGGACTTGGGAATTCACCCCTCCACTTT.

The CDR3 DNA sequence: TGTGCCAGTAGTATAGCCGTAATTGGTCCGGGGGGGCCCGGGGAGCTGTTTTTT. Translation gives CASSIAVIGPGGPGELFF. The chain is built from TRBV19 and TRBJ2-2, with 8 bases fitting TRBD2. The ends lost 1 base at V and 6 bases at J; junction bases unmatched: 13. The germline gives CDR1 LNHDA, CDR2 SQIVND (reference sequence). CDR3 size: 18 residues.

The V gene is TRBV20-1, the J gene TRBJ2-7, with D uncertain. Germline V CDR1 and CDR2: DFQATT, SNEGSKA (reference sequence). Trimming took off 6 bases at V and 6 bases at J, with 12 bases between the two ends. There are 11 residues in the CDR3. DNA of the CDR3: TGCAGTGCCACCCGGTCCGGCGAGCAGTACTTC. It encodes CSATRSGEQYF.

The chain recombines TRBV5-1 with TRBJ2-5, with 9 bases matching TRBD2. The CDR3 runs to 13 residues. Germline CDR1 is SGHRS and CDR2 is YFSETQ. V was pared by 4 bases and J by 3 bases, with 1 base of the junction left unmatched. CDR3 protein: CASSRGGEETQYF. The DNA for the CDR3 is TGCGCCAGCAGCCGCGGGGGGGAAGAGACCCAGTACTTC.

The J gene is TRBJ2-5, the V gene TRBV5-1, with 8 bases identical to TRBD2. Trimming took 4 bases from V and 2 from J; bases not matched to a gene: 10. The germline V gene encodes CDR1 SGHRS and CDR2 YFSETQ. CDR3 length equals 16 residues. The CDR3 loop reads CASSPRGRGVQETQYF. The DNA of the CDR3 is TGCGCCAGCAGCCCCCGGGGGCGGGGGGTACAAGAGACCCAGTACTTC.